These 24 T cell receptor beta chains share one sample of origin, sequenced in a study of shared clonotypes between healthy human individuals. Sequenced by immunoSEQ multiplex PCR; TCRdb stores in-frame clones only, minus some. The table records fewer than 500,000 clones, nearly 80% of them present only once. Sequencing used PBMCs. These receptors came from a woman between 40 and 55 years old in good health. Some clones in this sample may be carry-over from other donors' samples.

The chain uses TRBV4-1 and TRBJ2-5; TRBD1 agrees at 8 bases. J was trimmed by 6 bases and V by 3 bases; bases with no gene match: 6. The CDR3 covers 14 residues. The germline gives CDR1 MGHRA, CDR2 YSYEKL. The CDR3 DNA is TGCGCCAGCAGCCACGGACAGGGAACGAAGACCCAGTACTTC. Protein product: CASSHGQGTKTQYF.

This clone occurred once. The chain employs TRBV6-6 and TRBJ2-7; D is ambiguous. This CDR3 is 11 amino acids long. Germline V gives CDR1 MNHNY, CDR2 SVGAGI (reference sequence). Trimming took off 1 base at V and 5 bases at J, with 3 bases between the two ends. CDR3 nucleotides: TGTGCCAGCAGTTACTGGGACGAGCAGTACTTC. Translation: CASSYWDEQYF.

The chain carries TRBV7-2 and TRBJ2-7; 8 nucleotides line up with TRBD2. From germline, CDR1 is SGHTA and CDR2 FQGNSA. V dropped 2 bases and J dropped 3; count of bases not matched to a gene: 6. The CDR3 has 15 residues. The CDR3 reads CASSLSGTRDYEQYF. The CDR3 nucleotides read TGTGCCAGCAGCTTATCTGGGACTAGGGACTACGAGCAGTACTTC.

This clone came up a few times. The rearrangement uses TRBV11-2 and TRBJ1-4; weak D call: TRBD1 (5 bases). Germline CDR1 and CDR2: SGHAT and FQNNGV. The CDR3 runs to 14 residues. Trimming removed 5 bases at V and 8 bases at J, with 15 bases between. For the CDR3, the DNA is TGTGCCAGCAGCGATACTTTAGGGGACGAAAAACTGTTTTTT. Its protein is CASSDTLGDEKLFF.

The V call is TRBV7-6, the J call TRBJ2-7; 9 bases line up with TRBD2. Germline CDR1 and CDR2: SGHVS and FNYEAQ. This CDR3 is built from 18 residues. V was clipped by 4 bases and J by 5 bases; unmatched bases: 18. The CDR3: CASSSNLPGAGGPDEQYF. CDR3 bases: TGTGCCAGCAGCTCCAACCTCCCCGGGGCGGGAGGGCCGGACGAGCAGTACTTC.

The chain carries TRBV2 and TRBJ2-4; 11 bases line up with TRBD2. Germline V gene sequence: CDR1 SNHLY, CDR2 FYNNEI. The J segment lost 5 bases and the V segment lost 4 bases, leaving 10 bases of the junction unmatched. This CDR3 has 17 residues. CDR3 in amino acids: CASSGPLAGAWENIQYF. Here the CDR3 DNA reads TGTGCCAGCAGTGGCCCACTAGCGGGAGCCTGGGAAAACATTCAGTACTTC.

The CDR3 nucleotides are TGTGCCAGAAGTCGCCGGGAGGACGAGCAGTACTTC. This sequence encodes CARSRREDEQYF. The genes are TRBV7-5 and TRBJ2-7; TRBD2 is taken as the D call from the table, unchecked against the DNA. TRBV7-5 is a pseudogene. The CDR3 has 12 amino acids.

V gene TRBV6-5 combines with J gene TRBJ1-1; D gene uncertain. The CDR3 has 14 amino acids. Trimming left V 6 bases short and J 5 bases short, with 16 bases between. From germline, CDR1 is MNHEY and CDR2 SVGAGI. CDR3 sequence (DNA): TGTGCCAGCAGGGACCTCGCGGAAAGGACTGAAGCTTTCTTT. It codes for CASRDLAERTEAFF.

The sample holds a few counts of this clone. The DNA of the CDR3 is TGTGCCAGCAGTTGGTATACGAGCACTGAAGCTTTCTTT. Translated, it gives CASSWYTSTEAFF. J is TRBJ1-1 and V is TRBV28; no firm D call. CDR1 and CDR2 (germline): MDHEN, SYDVKM. The ends were cut back, 4 bases at V and 4 bases at J, with 10 bases in the middle. CDR3 length: 13 amino acids.

J is TRBJ2-1 and V is TRBV2; weak D call: TRBD1 (6 bases). Germline CDR1 reads SNHLY; CDR2 reads FYNNEI. The CDR3 is made up of 13 amino acids. The germline V and J ends were trimmed by 4 bases and 4 bases, with 8 bases remaining between them. This CDR3 is CASSGTEYNEQFF. The CDR3 DNA reads TGTGCCAGCAGTGGGACAGAGTACAATGAGCAGTTCTTC. Full variable domain (missing parts from reference TRBV2 and TRBJ2-1): EPEVTQTPSHQVTQMGQEVILRCVPISNHLYFYWYRQILGQKVEFLVSFYNNEISEKSEIFDDQFSVERPDGSNFTLKIRSTKLEDSAMYFCASSGTEYNEQFFGPGTRLTVL.

The sample holds one count of this clone. The chain uses TRBV18 and TRBJ2-1; TRBD1 aligns across 9 bases. This CDR3 comprises 15 residues. The V and J ends lost 3 bases and 6 bases, in that order; junction bases with no gene match: 6. The germline gives CDR1 KGHSH, CDR2 LQKENI. CDR3 region: CASSPETGGFNEQFF. The CDR3 coding sequence is TGTGCCAGCTCACCTGAGACAGGGGGGTTCAATGAGCAGTTCTTC.

V and J are TRBV19 and TRBJ1-5; 9 bases match TRBD1. Trimming cost V 7 bases and J 4 bases; bases outside gene matches: 8. CDR3 size: 15 residues. Germline CDR1 LNHDA, CDR2 SQIVND (reference sequence). As DNA, the CDR3 is TGTGCCAGTACCATGGGGACAGGGAGAAATCAGCCCCAGCATTTT. It is translated as CASTMGTGRNQPQHF.

This chain connects TRBV9 to TRBJ2-3; TRBD2 aligns across 10 bases. After removal of 0 bases from V and 3 bases from J, the junction contained 10 bases not matched to a gene. Germline assignment: CDR1 SGDLS and CDR2 YYNGEE. The CDR3 is 18 residues long. The CDR3 region is CASSVGASGSVGTDTQYF. The DNA for the CDR3 is TGTGCCAGCAGCGTAGGGGCTAGCGGGAGTGTTGGAACAGATACGCAGTATTTT.

The chain joins TRBV7-8 to TRBJ2-3; D possibly matches TRBD1 or TRBD2 (5 bases each). The ends were cut back, 2 bases at V and 1 base at J, with 13 bases in the middle. Germline CDR1 reads SGHVS; CDR2 reads FQNEAQ. The CDR3 spans 16 residues. The CDR3 sequence is CASSLWTGTRTDTQYF. CDR3 coding DNA: TGTGCCAGCAGCTTATGGACTGGGACGCGCACAGATACGCAGTATTTT. The variable domain in full, completed from reference TRBV7-8 and TRBJ2-3, reads GAGVSQSPRYKVAKRGQDVALRCDPISGHVSLFWYQQALGQGPEFLTYFQNEAQLDKSGLPSDRFFAERPEGSVSTLKIQRTQQEDSAVYLCASSLWTGTRTDTQYFGPGTRLTVL.

The CDR3 DNA follows: TGTGCCAGCTCAACCGCGACAGGGGGCACCGGGGAGCTGTTTTTT. It encodes CASSTATGGTGELFF. The rearrangement uses TRBV18 and TRBJ2-2; the match to TRBD1 covers 9 bases. Germline V CDR1 and CDR2: KGHSH, LQKENI. Trimming took 5 bases from V and 4 from J; bases not matched to a gene: 5. This CDR3 is built from 15 residues.

This chain uses TRBV7-3 with TRBJ2-7; D not resolved. In germline, CDR1 is SGHTA, CDR2 FQGTGA. V lost 11 bases, J lost 1 base, and 12 bases lay in between. The CDR3 runs to 12 residues. DNA for the CDR3: TGTGCCGCTCCGGCGGCGTCCTACGAGCAGTACTTC. Its protein product is CAAPAASYEQYF.

Only a few counts were recorded for this clone. The gene calls are TRBV5-4 and TRBJ1-6, with D unclear. CDR3 size: 13 residues. V dropped 0 bases and J dropped 15 bases, with 13 bases sitting between them. CDR1 SGHNT and CDR2 YYREEE come from the germline V gene (reference sequence). CDR3 sequence reads: CASSLDTLGDLHF. The CDR3 DNA reads as TGTGCCAGCAGCTTGGACACATTAGGAGACCTCCACTTT. The full variable domain, completed using reference TRBV5-4 and TRBJ1-6, is ETGVTQSPTHLIKTRGQQVTLRCSSQSGHNTVSWYQQALGQGPQFIFQYYREEENGRGNFPPRFSGLQFPNYSSELNVNALELDDSALYLCASSLDTLGDLHFGNGTRLTVT.

The chain joins TRBV7-9 to TRBJ1-1, with D unresolved. This CDR3 is 13 amino acids long. The V end was cut by 5 bases, the J end by 2 bases, with 9 bases between. CDR1 and CDR2 (germline): SEHNR, FQNEAQ (reference sequence). The CDR3: CASSPDYNTEAFF. CDR3 coding DNA: TGTGCCAGCAGCCCAGACTACAACACTGAAGCTTTCTTT.

The chain couples TRBV6-5 to TRBJ1-2, with a weak D call TRBD1 (6 bases). Germline lookup yields CDR1 MNHEY and CDR2 SVGAGI. The CDR3 runs 16 residues. Deletions cut 0 bases from V and 4 bases from J, with 15 bases between. The CDR3 here is CASSYSLDSWAYGYTF. CDR3 nucleotide sequence: TGTGCCAGCAGTTACTCCCTGGACAGCTGGGCCTATGGCTACACCTTC.

V is TRBV28 and J is TRBJ2-5, with D perhaps matching TRBD1 or TRBD2 (5 bases each). Germline-derived CDR1 and CDR2 are MDHEN and SYDVKM. Trimming left V 3 bases short and J 4 bases short, with 18 bases between. CDR3 length: 16 amino acids. The CDR3 here is CASSLLGTQVGETQYF. CDR3 nucleotides: TGTGCCAGCAGTTTGCTCGGGACCCAGGTAGGAGAGACCCAGTACTTC.

This sequence joins TRBV6-5 and TRBJ2-2; tentative D call: TRBD1 (5 bases). V was cut by 1 base and J by 0 bases, with 9 bases left in between. The V gene's germline CDR1 is MNHEY and CDR2 SVGAGI. The CDR3 sequence is 16 residues long. The CDR3 DNA reads as TGTGCCAGCAGTTACTTTCCCAGGGCGAACACCGGGGAGCTGTTTTTT. Protein product: CASSYFPRANTGELFF.

The chain recombines TRBV5-1 with TRBJ1-2; 7 nucleotides align to TRBD1. CDR1 and CDR2 (germline): SGHRS, YFSETQ. With 0 bases clipped from V and 1 base from J, the junction kept 3 bases outside the gene matches. The CDR3 spans 15 residues. This chain's CDR3 is CASSLGGTDNYGYTF. The CDR3 region has the DNA TGCGCCAGCAGCTTGGGAGGGACAGATAACTATGGCTACACCTTC.

This chain joins TRBV5-4 and TRBJ1-2, with unresolved D. Trimming stripped 1 base from V and 4 bases from J, with 8 bases between. The CDR3 sequence is 13 residues long. CDR1 and CDR2 (germline): SGHNT, YYREEE (reference sequence). CDR3 loop: CASSLISSYGYTF. The DNA for the CDR3 is TGTGCCAGCAGCTTGATCAGTAGCTATGGCTACACCTTC.

Remarks on this clone: Other DNA sequences in the sample encode the same CDR3. V gene TRBV5-1 combines with J gene TRBJ1-1; D ambiguous. CDR1 is SGHRS and CDR2 is YFSETQ in the germline V gene. This CDR3 spans 15 amino acids. V lost 4 bases to trimming and J lost 0 bases, with 13 bases between them. The CDR3 reads CASSPLGGMNTEAFF. Written as DNA, the CDR3 is TGCGCCAGCAGCCCCCTAGGAGGAATGAACACTGAAGCTTTCTTT.